The 10 T cell receptor beta chains given below trace back to one sample, sequenced in a study of blood T cells in healthy people across ages (dated by TCRdb to 2013 to 2016). Receptor libraries were prepared by 5' RACE. The sequencer listed for this sample is Illumina HiSeq 2500. A second PCR of roughly 6 to 12 cycles was run with a J-beta primer mix and a sample-barcoded 5' primer. The public reads were reprocessed in TCRdb via fastp at Q25 and MiXCR, keeping in-frame beta chains. CDR3 protein duplicates are merged, each entry listing the most common genes and DNA. The table for this sample lists fewer than 650,000 distinct CDR3 sequences; roughly a quarter of them were counted only once. The ten largest clones take up 3% to 4% of the sample. This same sample was also taken into another study, of T cells of mothers and their children.

The sequenced material came from blood. The receptors derive from a boy younger than 10 in good health.

The chain carries TRBV7-9 and TRBJ1-3; D is unclear. The CDR3 consists of 15 residues. The germline V gene encodes CDR1 SEHNR and CDR2 FQNEAQ (reference sequence). Trimming cost V 5 bases and J 0 bases, with 11 bases left between them. CDR3 coding DNA: TGTGCCAGCAGCCTCCCTGTCGGCTCTGGAAACACCATATATTTT. Protein sequence: CASSLPVGSGNTIYF.

This sequence joins TRBV9 and TRBJ2-3, with D tentatively TRBD2 (6 bases). V lost 3 bases and J 4 bases, leaving 15 bases between the germline ends. The CDR3 is 15 amino acids. Per germline, CDR1 SGDLS and CDR2 YYNGEE. In nucleotides, the CDR3 is TGTGCCAGCAGCGAAGGGCCAAGGGAGGCAGATACGCAGTATTTT. The encoded protein is CASSEGPREADTQYF.

A remark on this clonotype: Sequence at one end of the junction differs from germline and may be a read error. This rearrangement joins TRBV11-2 to TRBJ2-5; weak D call: TRBD2 (6 bases). This CDR3 contains 15 residues. Germline CDR1 reads SGHAT; CDR2 reads FQNNGV. CDR3 sequence (DNA): TGTGCCAGCAGCTTAGCGGTAGCGGTCCAAGAGACCCTGTACTTC. It translates to CASSLAVAVQETLYF. Combining the CDR3 with reference TRBV11-2 and TRBJ2-5 gives the whole variable domain EAGVAQSPRYKIIEKRQSVAFWCNPISGHATLYWYQQILGQGPKLLIQFQNNGVVDDSQLPKDRFSAERLKGVDSTLKIQPAKLEDSAVYLCASSLAVAVQETLYFGPGTRLLVL.

This clonotype was picked up many times. The chain employs TRBV11-2 and TRBJ1-4; no clear D. CDR1 is SGHAT, CDR2 FQNNGV, per germline. The V end lost 5 bases, the J end lost 3 bases, and 10 bases lay between the germline ends. The CDR3 runs 14 residues. Here the CDR3 DNA reads TGTGCCAGCAGCCGAGGGAGGGCTAATGAAAAACTGTTTTTT. Protein sequence: CASSRGRANEKLFF.

This clonotype turned up a few times. The chain employs TRBV29-1 and TRBJ2-3, with D possibly being TRBD1 or TRBD2 (5 bases each). Germline lookup yields CDR1 SQVTM and CDR2 ANQGSEA. The V gene lost 1 base and the J gene lost 4 bases, with 12 bases spanning the gap. The CDR3 length is 14 residues. For the CDR3, the DNA is TGCAGCGTTGAAGTGAGAGGGGCGGCAGATACGCAGTATTTT. As protein: CSVEVRGAADTQYF.

The V gene is TRBV7-2, the J gene TRBJ1-2, with 9 positions matching TRBD1. The CDR3 has 13 amino acids. The germline CDR1 and CDR2 sequences are SGHTA and FQGNSA. The J segment lost 8 bases and the V segment lost 4 bases, leaving 5 bases of the junction unmatched. CDR3 protein: CASSYGQGRGYTF. CDR3 nucleotide sequence: TGTGCCAGCAGCTACGGACAGGGGCGAGGCTACACCTTC.

This clonotype was found a few times. This chain uses TRBV7-3 with TRBJ2-3; 8 bases match TRBD2. Germline CDR1 is SGHTA and CDR2 is FQGTGA. V dropped 2 bases and J dropped 5; count of bases not matched to a gene: 3. The CDR3 length is 14 residues. CDR3 sequence (DNA): TGTGCCAGCAGCTTAGGACTAGCAGGAGATACGCAGTATTTT. Translating it yields CASSLGLAGDTQYF.

The CDR3 sequence is CASSPPGASNEQFF. The CDR3 DNA follows: TGTGCCAGCAGCCCTCCGGGGGCCTCTAATGAGCAGTTCTTC. The chain is built from TRBV7-2 and TRBJ2-5; D is tentatively TRBD1 or TRBD2 (6 bases each). The end of the DNA is better explained by TRBJ2-1, so the J call may be wrong. The CDR3 has 14 residues. CDR1 and CDR2 (germline): SGHTA, FQGNSA.

This clonotype was seen a handful of times. V and J are TRBV10-2 and TRBJ2-4; either TRBD1 or TRBD2 may supply D (7 bases each). Per the germline V gene, CDR1 is WSHSY and CDR2 is SAAADI. The CDR3 spans 14 residues. V lost 7 bases, J lost 7 bases, and 17 bases lay in between. The CDR3 DNA follows: TGCGCCAGCACCAGGGGGAGGGGGGTGAACATTCAGTACTTC. Translation: CASTRGRGVNIQYF.

This clonotype turned up a few times. The chain combines TRBV12-3 or TRBV12-4 with TRBJ2-2; no firm D call. Trimming cost V 7 bases and J 2 bases, with 11 bases left between them. The CDR3 consists of 14 residues. DNA of the CDR3: TGTGCCAGCACATGGAGTGATAACACCGGGGAGCTGTTTTTT. Its protein is CASTWSDNTGELFF.